The present entry profiles one T cell receptor beta chain with its context. Its matching antigen is unknown. The data stem from a study of cytomegalovirus exposure and HLA in healthy donors. TCRdb's table, derived via immunoSEQ multiplex PCR, lists solely in-frame clones and lacks some. The sample lists 200,000 to 300,000 clones; around 91% were seen once. V lost 7 bases and J 8 bases, leaving 24 bases between the germline ends. The CDR3 is made up of 16 amino acids. Per the germline V gene, CDR1 is SGHDT and CDR2 is YYEEEE. Study conclusions and caveats: Reports indicated that the classifier achieved high specificity and sensitivity in diagnosing cytomegalovirus status. Overall, 164 TCR beta chains were annotated as cytomegalovirus-associated. Later, an analysis found that TCR clusters from the first cohort tended to co-occur in the 95 to 150 validation repertoires.

This receptor was obtained from a woman aged 25 to 39 in good health and CMV-seronegative. This sequence joins TRBV5-6 and TRBJ1-4; a weak D match, TRBD1 (6 bases). The material sequenced was PBMCs. CDR3 residues: CASSARGTRIVEKLFF. The CDR3 region has the DNA TGTGCCAGCTCTGCGAGGGGGACCCGGATTGTCGAAAAACTGTTTTTT.